The 27 T cell receptor beta chains below were found in one sample sequenced in a study of PD-1 blockade in classical Hodgkin lymphoma. Sequencing was performed with immunoSEQ multiplex PCR; in TCRdb, only in-frame clones are kept and a portion is missing. The sample holds about 19,000 clones; around 81% are singletons and the top ten take about 20%. Time point indicated: cycle 4 day 1 (C4D1), after around six weeks of nivolumab. No patient escaped relapse after autologous stem cell transplantation, and brentuximab vedotin exposure varied. This sample comprised peripheral blood mononuclear cells (PBMCs), obtained before the fourth cycle of nivolumab. These receptors came from a human donor with classical Hodgkin lymphoma.

The rearrangement joins TRBV7-8 to TRBJ1-1; possible D gene TRBD1, 6 bases. Germline values: CDR1 SGHVS, CDR2 FQNEAQ. This CDR3 region has 19 residues. V was trimmed by 2 bases and J by 1 base, leaving 23 bases between them. CDR3 sequence reads: CASSLNPGGAGARNTEAFF. DNA for the CDR3: TGTGCCAGCAGCTTAAACCCGGGCGGGGCAGGGGCAAGGAACACTGAAGCTTTCTTT. Full variable domain (outside the CDR3, taken from reference TRBV7-8 and TRBJ1-1): GAGVSQSPRYKVAKRGQDVALRCDPISGHVSLFWYQQALGQGPEFLTYFQNEAQLDKSGLPSDRFFAERPEGSVSTLKIQRTQQEDSAVYLCASSLNPGGAGARNTEAFFGQGTRLTVV.

The genes are TRBV2 and TRBJ2-1; D possibly corresponds to TRBD2 (6 bases). CDR1 is SNHLY, CDR2 FYNNEI, per germline. Trimming cost V 1 base and J 0 bases, with 10 bases left between them. The CDR3 runs to 16 residues. In DNA, the CDR3 is TGTGCCAGCAGTGAAGGGTGGGGACTCTCCTACAATGAGCAGTTCTTC. It is translated as CASSEGWGLSYNEQFF.

This clone was seen just once. V usage is TRBV9 and J usage is TRBJ2-1; D ambiguous. CDR3 length: 11 residues. V was cut by 3 bases and J by 9 bases, with 7 bases left in between. CDR1 is SGDLS, CDR2 YYNGEE, per germline. CDR3 nucleotide sequence: TGTGCCAGCAGCGCGGGTCCTGAGCAGTTCTTC. It translates to CASSAGPEQFF.

The J gene is TRBJ1-4, the V gene TRBV19; D gene uncertain. The V end was cut by 8 bases, the J end by 8 bases, with 15 bases between. This CDR3 spans 13 amino acids. Germline V gives CDR1 LNHDA, CDR2 SQIVND (reference sequence). This CDR3 is CASRLGTEEKLFF. In DNA, the CDR3 is TGTGCCAGTCGACTGGGTACGGAGGAAAAACTGTTTTTT.

The gene calls are TRBV6-4 and TRBJ2-1, with no clear D. CDR3 length equals 14 residues. Germline values: CDR1 MRHNA, CDR2 SNTAGT. The V end lost 10 bases, the J end lost 10 bases, and 23 bases lay between the germline ends. The DNA of the CDR3 is TGTGCCAACCAAATCGGGTCACTTGCGTGCGAGCAGTTCTTC. Protein: CANQIGSLACEQFF.

CDR3 sequence reads: CASKPRLGASGNTIYF. The CDR3 nucleotides read TGTGCCAGCAAGCCCCGGTTGGGGGCGTCTGGAAACACCATATATTTT. This chain links TRBV7-9 with TRBJ1-3, with TRBD1 as a possible D gene (6 bases). The CDR3 spans 16 residues. Trimming pared 7 bases from V and 1 base from J, leaving 17 bases between. CDR1 and CDR2 (germline): SEHNR, FQNEAQ (reference sequence).

V usage is TRBV10-3 and J usage is TRBJ2-7; no firm D call. Germline loops: CDR1 ENHRY, CDR2 SYGVKD. The CDR3 spans 12 residues. V lost 8 bases to trimming and J lost 2 bases, with 10 bases between them. The CDR3 loop reads CAISAGAYEQYF. CDR3 DNA: TGTGCCATCTCCGCAGGAGCCTACGAGCAGTACTTC.

This chain connects TRBV6-5 to TRBJ2-7; D possibly corresponds to TRBD2 (6 bases). Germline V gene sequence: CDR1 MNHEY, CDR2 SVGAGI. Trimming stripped 8 bases from V and 6 bases from J, with 20 bases between. The CDR3 has 14 amino acids. The CDR3 loop reads CASSGVRERGEQYF. CDR3 DNA: TGTGCCAGCTCGGGTGTACGGGAGCGTGGCGAGCAGTACTTC.

The chain has TRBV28 and TRBJ1-1; 8 nucleotides agree with TRBD1. The J segment lost 4 bases and the V segment lost 4 bases, leaving 5 bases of the junction unmatched. This CDR3 is 14 amino acids long. Per the germline V gene, CDR1 is MDHEN and CDR2 is SYDVKM. The CDR3, as DNA: TGTGCCAGCAGTTCCAGGGGGCGGGTCACTGAAGCTTTCTTT. Translated: CASSSRGRVTEAFF.

The chain links TRBV5-6 to TRBJ1-3; D unresolved. The V end lost 4 bases, the J end lost 2 bases, and 10 bases lay between the germline ends. The CDR3 spans 14 residues. Germline V gives CDR1 SGHDT, CDR2 YYEEEE. CDR3 DNA: TGTGCCAGCAGCGCACCGGGTCCTGGAAACACCATATATTTT. It yields the protein CASSAPGPGNTIYF.

The sample holds a few counts of this clone. The chain has TRBV18 and TRBJ1-3; D is unresolved. The CDR3 contains 17 residues. Germline V lookup: CDR1 KGHSH, CDR2 LQKENI. V dropped 6 bases and J dropped 0 bases, with 18 bases sitting between them. The CDR3 nucleotides are TGTGCCAGCTCGCAAAAATCGGTTGACTACTCTGGAAACACCATATATTTT. Translating it yields CASSQKSVDYSGNTIYF.

This clone was counted only a few times. The chain carries TRBV27 and TRBJ1-5, with D unresolved. Germline V gives CDR1 MNHEY, CDR2 SMNVEV (reference sequence). Trimming shortened V by 6 bases and J by 4 bases, and 7 bases separated the two germline ends. The CDR3 covers 12 residues. The CDR3 bases are TGTGCCAGCAGGTTAGGGAATCAGCCCCAGCATTTT. This codes for CASRLGNQPQHF.

The gene calls are TRBV15 and TRBJ2-2, with 10 bases fitting TRBD2. From germline, CDR1 is LNHNV and CDR2 YYDKDF (reference sequence). Unmatched junction bases numbered 8, after V lost 1 base and J lost 3 bases. The CDR3 covers 18 residues. The CDR3 sequence: CATSRGRNLAGDTGELFF. The CDR3 nucleotides read TGTGCCACCAGCAGAGGACGAAACCTAGCGGGAGACACCGGGGAGCTGTTTTTT.

The chain links TRBV10-3 to TRBJ1-6; a weak D match, TRBD1 (5 bases). The germline gives CDR1 ENHRY, CDR2 SYGVKD. The CDR3 is made up of 15 amino acids. Trimming shortened V by 6 bases and J by 5 bases, and 14 bases separated the two germline ends. The CDR3 nucleotides are TGTGCCATCAGCAAGGGACGGACGGATAATTCACCCCTCCACTTT. Translation: CAISKGRTDNSPLHF.

This clone appeared once. This chain connects TRBV10-3 to TRBJ2-7; the match to TRBD1 covers 7 bases. Germline-derived CDR1 and CDR2 are ENHRY and SYGVKD. The CDR3 contains 14 residues. V shed 3 bases, J shed 3 bases, and the junction held 5 bases outside the gene matches. The CDR3 sequence is CAISEKPGGYEQYV. The DNA of the CDR3 is TGTGCCATCAGTGAAAAACCAGGGGGCTACGAGCAGTACGTC.

This clone has just a few counts. The chain recombines TRBV28 with TRBJ1-2; D unresolved. V was trimmed by 3 bases and J by 8 bases, leaving 16 bases between them. The CDR3 loop spans 14 amino acids. Germline V lookup: CDR1 MDHEN, CDR2 SYDVKM. The chain's CDR3 is CASSFARPLGGYTF. CDR3 nucleotide sequence: TGTGCCAGCAGTTTCGCCCGACCCCTTGGGGGCTACACCTTC.

The chain has TRBV4-2 and TRBJ2-3, with 7 bases that match TRBD1. Looked up from germline, CDR1 is LGHNA and CDR2 is YNFKEQ. With V trimmed by 0 bases and J by 5 bases, 8 bases remained unmatched. The CDR3 has 16 amino acids. The CDR3 here is CASSQEETPGGDTQYF. In DNA form, the CDR3 reads TGTGCCAGCAGCCAAGAGGAAACTCCAGGGGGAGATACGCAGTATTTT.

The rearrangement links TRBV6-4 to TRBJ1-2; possible D gene TRBD1, 5 bases. CDR3 length: 13 residues. Trimming cost V 2 bases and J 2 bases, with 6 bases left between them. The germline V gene has CDR1 MRHNA and CDR2 SNTAGT. The CDR3 protein is CASSDQGNYGYTF. Written as DNA, the CDR3 is TGTGCCAGCAGTGACCAGGGCAACTATGGCTACACCTTC.

This clone was seen a few times. Here the CDR3 reads CASSRLQGAHVGELFF. The CDR3, as DNA: TGTGCCAGCAGTCGACTACAGGGGGCGCATGTCGGGGAGCTGTTTTTT. V and J are TRBV27 and TRBJ2-2; 9 bases fit TRBD1. There are 16 residues in the CDR3. J was trimmed by 7 bases and V by 5 bases; bases with no gene match: 11. CDR1 and CDR2 (germline): MNHEY, SMNVEV (reference sequence).

The chain couples TRBV29-1 to TRBJ2-2, with 8 nucleotides matching TRBD2. The germline V gene has CDR1 SQVTM and CDR2 ANQGSEA. This CDR3 region has 15 residues. With 1 base clipped from V and 5 bases from J, the junction kept 6 bases outside the gene matches. The CDR3 DNA is TGCAGCGTTGAAGTAGCGGGGATGGGTACCGGGGAGCTGTTTTTT. Its translation: CSVEVAGMGTGELFF.

This chain uses TRBV10-1 with TRBJ2-3; D perhaps matches TRBD2 (5 bases). The V gene lost 3 bases and the J gene lost 1 base, with 20 bases spanning the gap. Looked up from germline, CDR1 is WNHNN and CDR2 is SYGVQD (reference sequence). The CDR3 totals 18 residues. CDR3 DNA: TGCGCCAGCAGTGACGCTACTCTAGCTGGGCCACGCACAGATACGCAGTATTTT. Amino acids: CASSDATLAGPRTDTQYF.

The chain uses TRBV7-9 and TRBJ1-3; no clear D. The CDR3 spans 14 residues. The ends were cut back, 0 bases at V and 2 bases at J, with 5 bases in the middle. Germline V gene data show CDR1 as SEHNR and CDR2 as FQNEAQ (reference sequence). As DNA, the CDR3 is TGTGCCAGCAGCTTAGCGCAGACTGGAAACACCATATATTTT. Residues: CASSLAQTGNTIYF.

This chain uses TRBV28 with TRBJ1-5, with a possible D match to TRBD1 (5 bases). Germline V CDR1 and CDR2: MDHEN, SYDVKM. CDR3 length: 16 amino acids. Between the trimmed V and J ends, which lost 3 bases and 2 bases, there was a span of 14 bases. The CDR3 DNA is TGTGCCAGCAGTTTTCATCGGGGGGTGGGCAATCAGCCCCAGCATTTT. Protein sequence: CASSFHRGVGNQPQHF.

V is TRBV29-1 and J is TRBJ2-5; D is unresolved. Germline V CDR1 and CDR2: SQVTM, ANQGSEA. V gave up 0 bases and J gave up 4 bases, with 3 bases separating them. The CDR3 length is 11 residues. The CDR3 is CSVEERETQYF. CDR3 DNA sequence: TGCAGCGTTGAAGAACGAGAGACCCAGTACTTC.

This clone was picked up a small number of times. The gene calls are TRBV27 and TRBJ1-2; D is uncertain. V was cut by 3 bases and J by 4 bases, with 18 bases left in between. Germline V lookup: CDR1 MNHEY, CDR2 SMNVEV (reference sequence). The CDR3 sequence is 16 residues long. The CDR3 loop is CASSFVSRGPAYGYTF. DNA of the CDR3: TGTGCCAGCAGTTTTGTAAGTAGAGGACCCGCCTATGGCTACACCTTC.

The chain links TRBV27 to TRBJ1-4; 9 nucleotides line up with TRBD1. This CDR3 has 14 residues. Germline V gene sequence: CDR1 MNHEY, CDR2 SMNVEV (reference sequence). J was trimmed by 6 bases and V by 3 bases; bases with no gene match: 2. The CDR3 reads CASSFGTGYEKLFF. CDR3 sequence (DNA): TGTGCCAGCAGTTTTGGGACAGGGTATGAAAAACTGTTTTTT. Full variable domain (missing parts from reference TRBV27 and TRBJ1-4): EAQVTQNPRYLITVTGKKLTVTCSQNMNHEYMSWYRQDPGLGLRQIYYSMNVEVTDKGDVPEGYKVSRKEKRNFPLILESPSPNQTSLYFCASSFGTGYEKLFFGSGTQLSVL.

The chain uses TRBV18 and TRBJ1-1; TRBD1 matches at 7 bases. Trimming took 3 bases from V and 2 from J; bases not matched to a gene: 6. The CDR3 sequence is 15 residues long. Germline V lookup: CDR1 KGHSH, CDR2 LQKENI. The CDR3 region has the DNA TGTGCCAGCTCACCTGTAGGGGGCGTTAACACTGAAGCTTTCTTT. Translated: CASSPVGGVNTEAFF. The full variable domain, with the rest looked up from reference TRBV18 and TRBJ1-1, is NAGVMQNPRHLVRRRGQEARLRCSPMKGHSHVYWYRQLPEEGLKFMVYLQKENIIDESGMPKERFSAEFPKEGPSILRIQQVVRGDSAAYFCASSPVGGVNTEAFFGQGTRLTVV.